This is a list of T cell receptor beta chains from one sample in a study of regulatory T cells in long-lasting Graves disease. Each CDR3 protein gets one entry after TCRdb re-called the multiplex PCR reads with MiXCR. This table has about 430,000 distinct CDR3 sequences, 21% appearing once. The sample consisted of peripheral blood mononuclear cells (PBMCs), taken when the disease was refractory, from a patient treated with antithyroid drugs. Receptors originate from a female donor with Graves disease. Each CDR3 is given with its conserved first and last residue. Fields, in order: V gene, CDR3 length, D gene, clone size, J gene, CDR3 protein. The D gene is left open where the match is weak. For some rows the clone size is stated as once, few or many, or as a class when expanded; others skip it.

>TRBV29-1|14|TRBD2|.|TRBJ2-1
CSVSGRQFYNEQFF
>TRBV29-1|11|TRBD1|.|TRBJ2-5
CSTTGEETQYF
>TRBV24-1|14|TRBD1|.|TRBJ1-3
CATSDPGQGNTIYF
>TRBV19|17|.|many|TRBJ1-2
CASSIVATRGINYGYTF
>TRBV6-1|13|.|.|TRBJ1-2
CASSENPGDGYTF
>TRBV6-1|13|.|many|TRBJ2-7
CASTPLGVYEQYF
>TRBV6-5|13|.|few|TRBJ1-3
CASSSPVGNTIYF
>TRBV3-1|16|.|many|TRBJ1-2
CASSQDLRVGWNGYTF
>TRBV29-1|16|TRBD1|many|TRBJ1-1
CSVEDWSDRGGTEAFF
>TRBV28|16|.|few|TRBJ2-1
CASSFPDSSYYNEQFF
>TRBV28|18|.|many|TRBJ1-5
CASSLMGSGSYSNQPQHF
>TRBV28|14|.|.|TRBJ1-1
CASTQGSVNTEAFF
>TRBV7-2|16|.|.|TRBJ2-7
CASSLDSGSSSYEQYF
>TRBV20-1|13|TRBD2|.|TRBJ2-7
CSGTLAGTYEQYF
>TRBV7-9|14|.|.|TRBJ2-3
CASRSLQGTDTQYF
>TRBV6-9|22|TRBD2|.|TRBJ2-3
CASSYNPSWASGSPLYTDTQYF
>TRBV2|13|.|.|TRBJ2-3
CASSGLATDTQYF
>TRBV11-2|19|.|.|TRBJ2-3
CASSLDQWEVTRTTDTQYF
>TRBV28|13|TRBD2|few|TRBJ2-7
CASKLAGNYEQYF
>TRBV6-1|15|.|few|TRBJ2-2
CASSEFRELAGELFF
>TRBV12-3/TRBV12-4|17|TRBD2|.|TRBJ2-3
CASSPPGLAGGTDTQYF
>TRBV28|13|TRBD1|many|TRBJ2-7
CASRTTGAGEQYF
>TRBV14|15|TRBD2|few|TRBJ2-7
CASSQEREDSYEQYF
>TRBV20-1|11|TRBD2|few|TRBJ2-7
CSAHGGYEQYF
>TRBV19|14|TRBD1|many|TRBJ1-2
CASSTRTGGAGYTF
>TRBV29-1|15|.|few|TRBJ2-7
CSVRGGDRRSYEQYF
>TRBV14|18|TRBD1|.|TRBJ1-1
CASSLADRGPLVDTEAFF
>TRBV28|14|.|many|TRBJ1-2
CASTPNGGFHGYTF
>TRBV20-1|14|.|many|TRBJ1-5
CSASPGEGNQPQHF
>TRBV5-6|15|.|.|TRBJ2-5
CASSLASGGWETQYF
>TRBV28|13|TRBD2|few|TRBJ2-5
CASVAGGLETQYF
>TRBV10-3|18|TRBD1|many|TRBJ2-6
CAISFAGTAVPGANVLTF
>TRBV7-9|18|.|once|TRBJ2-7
CASSPGGGSRPKGDEQYF
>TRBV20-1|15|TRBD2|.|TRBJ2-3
CSASHSSGGTDTQYF
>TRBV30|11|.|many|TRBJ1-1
CAWFLNTEAFF
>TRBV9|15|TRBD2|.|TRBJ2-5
CASSVGPGGRETQYF
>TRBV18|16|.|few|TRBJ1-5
CASSPSGQGGNQPQHF
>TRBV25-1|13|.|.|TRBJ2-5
CASSEVREETQYF
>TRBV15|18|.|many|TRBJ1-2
CATSRGWWGVESFYGYTF
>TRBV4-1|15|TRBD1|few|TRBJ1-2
CASSQGLRDSYGYTF
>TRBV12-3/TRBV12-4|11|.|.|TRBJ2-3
CASSLEHTQYF
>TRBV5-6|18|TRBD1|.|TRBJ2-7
CASSSRDRVSIGYYEQYF